The entry below gives a single T cell receptor (beta chain) sequence along with its context. This specimen comes from a study of lymphopenia after photon versus proton radiotherapy. This CDR3 has 14 residues. Germline trimming cut 6 bases from V and 7 bases from J; bases unmatched to any gene: 6. Germline V gives CDR1 MNHEY, CDR2 SVGAGI. Sequenced by immunoSEQ multiplex PCR; TCRdb stores in-frame clones only, minus some. The table includes tens of thousands of clones, around 84% detected once. This clonotype was sampled from a woman between 70 and 85 years old with pancreatic cancer. Some clones in this sample may be carry-over from other donors' samples. The rearrangement links TRBV6-5 to TRBJ1-4; 9 positions match TRBD1. Source: peripheral blood, taken from a patient treated with proton-based radiotherapy. The CDR3 sequence is CASSRGQGSEKLFF. CDR3 coding DNA: TGTGCCAGCAGCCGGGGACAGGGTAGTGAAAAACTGTTTTTT.